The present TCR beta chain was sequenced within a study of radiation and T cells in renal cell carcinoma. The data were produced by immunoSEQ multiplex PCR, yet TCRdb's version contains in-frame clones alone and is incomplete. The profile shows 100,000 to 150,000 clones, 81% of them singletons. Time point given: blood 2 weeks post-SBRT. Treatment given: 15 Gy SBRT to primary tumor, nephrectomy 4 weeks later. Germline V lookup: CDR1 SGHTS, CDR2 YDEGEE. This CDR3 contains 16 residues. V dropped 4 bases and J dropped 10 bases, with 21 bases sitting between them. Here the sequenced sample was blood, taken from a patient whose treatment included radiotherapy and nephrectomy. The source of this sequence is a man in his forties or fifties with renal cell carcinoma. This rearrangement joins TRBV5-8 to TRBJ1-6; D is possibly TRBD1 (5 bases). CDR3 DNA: TGTGCCAGCAGCCTGGGTTGGCAGGGTGACGGATCACCCCTCCACTTT. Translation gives CASSLGWQGDGSPLHF.